These T cell receptor beta chains were read from a single sample in a study of blood T cell repertoires in COVID-19. Clones were sequenced by immunoSEQ multiplex PCR, and TCRdb holds only the in-frame ones, with some missing. The data show some 180,000 clones, roughly 88% seen once. What was sequenced was peripheral blood. Receptor source: a middle-aged man with COVID-19, enrolled during active disease. Both conserved end residues are trimmed from each CDR3. Each record gives: V gene, CDR3 protein.

V: TRBV3-1/TRBV3-2; CDR3: ASSQVLQTPGTGDQPQH
V: TRBV29-1; CDR3: SAGWGANTGELF
V: TRBV28; CDR3: ASSLVSGFGNQPQH
V: TRBV27; CDR3: ASSLSHAYEQY
V: TRBV6-5; CDR3: ASSTLGTRTDTQY
V: TRBV7-2; CDR3: ASSLGPTDRAGNQPQH
V: TRBV15; CDR3: ATRIDHAIGYT
V: TRBV2; CDR3: ASSGGTGATDTQY
V: TRBV2; CDR3: ASSGTTYNEQF
V: TRBV10-3; CDR3: AISLADTYEQY
V: TRBV10-2; CDR3: ASSDRTSSGNTIY
V: TRBV27; CDR3: ASSLAAPGYEQY
V: TRBV10-3; CDR3: AISAREAYEQY
V: TRBV27; CDR3: ASSPRTGSYNEQF
V: TRBV6-5; CDR3: AIRTAHTGELF
V: TRBV3-1/TRBV3-2; CDR3: ASSQVWGVNEQF
V: TRBV9; CDR3: ASSVAPSGASQF
V: TRBV19; CDR3: ASRRGGDTEAF
V: TRBV9; CDR3: ASSVGGTTDYEQY
V: TRBV5-1; CDR3: ASSSSGGEDTQY
V: TRBV6-5; CDR3: ASRSGTSVSNEQF
V: TRBV9; CDR3: ASSGGQETQY
V: TRBV6-5; CDR3: ASSQEERSYEQY
V: TRBV5-1; CDR3: ASSAGLAVPDEQF
V: TRBV19; CDR3: ASSIDQAAAGDLEQY
V: TRBV18; CDR3: ASSPRQGVDYGYT
V: TRBV18; CDR3: ASSPPRGSPGLGAYNEQF
V: TRBV27; CDR3: ASRAGQTPFYGYT
V: TRBV24-1; CDR3: ATSQGSRGYT
V: TRBV6-5; CDR3: ASSYSQFNTGELF
V: TRBV12-3/TRBV12-4; CDR3: ASRTSFEQF
V: TRBV29-1; CDR3: SVGQSLGTGNTIY
V: TRBV6-5; CDR3: ASSYLSAGDSPLH
V: TRBV30; CDR3: AWSVGTSGSLNEQF
V: TRBV6-5; CDR3: ASRLLQGNEQF
V: TRBV19; CDR3: ASSINPDRYGYT
V: TRBV28; CDR3: ASSLPALPGWNNEQF
V: TRBV20-1; CDR3: SASGASRYNEQF
V: TRBV23-1; CDR3: ASSQCSGATGNTIY
V: TRBV6-5; CDR3: ASRDRATSYEQY
V: TRBV7-3; CDR3: ASSLVPGDQETQY
V: TRBV7-3; CDR3: ASSPFGTGRVFTEAF
V: TRBV7-9; CDR3: ASSFQGGGEKLF
V: TRBV7-9; CDR3: ASSSPRGQLYEQY
V: TRBV5-1; CDR3: ASSLVPGKRDEQF
V: TRBV25-1; CDR3: ASSEYYRSNEQF
V: TRBV19; CDR3: ASSIGRGGRTNYGYT
V: TRBV9; CDR3: ASSVTGKETQY
V: TRBV9; CDR3: ASSVRSTSTDTQY
V: TRBV6-4; CDR3: ASSADQGNTDTQY
V: TRBV15; CDR3: ATSSPEPSGLALYGYT